This TCR beta chain was observed in a study of shared clonotypes between healthy human individuals. Findings and caveats of the study: Compared with clonotypes that all four donors shared, non-shared clonotypes had lower generation probabilities.

About this clone itself: No antigen is known for it.

Assay: immunoSEQ multiplex PCR; the TCRdb copy retains only in-frame clones and omits some. Of around 2.3 million clones listed, approximately 94% were seen once; the top ten hold over 0.1%. Germline assignment: CDR1 SGHAT and CDR2 FQNNGV. Trimming removed 1 base from V and 4 bases from J; junction bases left unmatched: 3. The CDR3 has 15 amino acids. This clonotype was sampled from a man between 18 and 29 years old in good health. This chain links TRBV11-2 with TRBJ2-5; 10 bases match TRBD1. Input material: naive CD4+ T cells sorted from blood. Subset specified: CD45RA+ positively selected. CDR3: CASSLGGQGGETQYF. The CDR3 nucleotides are TGTGCCAGCAGCTTAGGAGGACAGGGGGGAGAGACCCAGTACTTC.